The rows below give T cell receptor beta chains drawn from one sample of a study of T cells after yellow fever vaccination. In TCRdb, the 5' RACE reads were re-called with MiXCR into one record per CDR3 protein. The sample holds about 26,000 distinct CDR3 sequences, 4.5% seen once. Sequencing was performed on PBMCs, either bulk or a sorted T-cell subset (CD4+, CD8+, memory, or dextramer-sorted; not recorded which), taken on the day of the yellow fever booster vaccination. These receptors were obtained from a man aged 18 to 29 who received the YFV17D yellow fever vaccine. The CDR3 runs from the conserved cysteine through the conserved F or W. The D gene is left open where the match is weak. A row's size may be missing; if present it is once, few, many or a size class.

v_gene	j_gene	d_gene	abundance	CDR3nt	CDR3aa
TRBV5-1	TRBJ1-1	NA	many	TGCGCCAGCAGCTTGGCAGGGAACACTGAAGCTTTCTTT	CASSLAGNTEAFF
TRBV7-2	TRBJ1-6	NA	NA	TGTGCCAGCAGCCAAAGCGCCGGGACACGGATTAGCTCCTATAATTCACCCCTCCACTTT	CASSQSAGTRISSYNSPLHF
TRBV6-6	TRBJ1-1	NA	many	TGTGCCAGCAGTTACGCGGTAGCGGGCACTGAAGCTTTCTTT	CASSYAVAGTEAFF
TRBV7-2	TRBJ1-2	NA	many	TGTGCCAGCAGCTTCAACGATCAGGGCGGCTACACCTTC	CASSFNDQGGYTF
TRBV7-2	TRBJ1-5	TRBD1	many	TGTGCCAGCAGCGAACAACAGGGGGGTCAGCCCCAGCATTTT	CASSEQQGGQPQHF
TRBV2	TRBJ1-4	TRBD1	many	TGTGCCAGCAGGGGGACAGGGGGTAATGAAAAACTGTTTTTT	CASRGTGGNEKLFF
TRBV5-5	TRBJ1-5	NA	few	TGTGCCAGCAGCTTGGAATGGGGCCAGCCCCAGCATTTT	CASSLEWGQPQHF
TRBV20-1	TRBJ1-2	NA	many	TGCAGTGCCCTTGGGGGCTATGGCTACACCTTC	CSALGGYGYTF
TRBV7-8	TRBJ2-2	NA	many	TGTGCCAGCACCCAAGGTGGGGCCGGGGGCACCGGGGAGCTGTTTTTT	CASTQGGAGGTGELFF
TRBV4-1	TRBJ1-2	NA	NA	TGCGCCAGCAGCCACCCTCTTATGGGGGCAAGCTATGGCTACACCTTC	CASSHPLMGASYGYTF
TRBV6-1	TRBJ2-1	NA	many	TGTGCCAGCAGTGAAATGGCGGGGAACGAGCAGTTCTTC	CASSEMAGNEQFF
TRBV27	TRBJ2-2	NA	NA	TGTGCCAGCCACTTGGGGGCTAGCGGAAACACCGGGGAGCTGTTTTTT	CASHLGASGNTGELFF
TRBV20-1	TRBJ1-2	TRBD1	many	TGCAGTGTTAGTCAACCGGGACAGGGGGCGGATGGCTACACCTTC	CSVSQPGQGADGYTF
TRBV21-1	TRBJ2-7	NA	many	TGTGCCAGCAGCAAATGCTCGGGACAGGGGACGAGCTCCTACGAGCAGTACTTC	CASSKCSGQGTSSYEQYF
TRBV9	TRBJ1-3	NA	many	TGTGCCAGCAGCGCTGATTACTCTGGAAACACCATATATTTT	CASSADYSGNTIYF
TRBV5-4	TRBJ2-6	NA	many	TGTGCCAGCAGCGCCGGTCCCGGGGCCAACGTCCTGACTTTC	CASSAGPGANVLTF
TRBV29-1	TRBJ2-3	TRBD1	many	TGCAGCGTTGACGAGACAGGGCCCGCAGATACGCAGTATTTT	CSVDETGPADTQYF
TRBV18	TRBJ1-4	NA	many	TGTGCCAGCTCAAAAAGAGGGTACGAAAAACTGTTTTTT	CASSKRGYEKLFF
TRBV9	TRBJ1-6	NA	many	TGTGCCAGCAGCCCCGCGGCCGGATCCAATTCACCCCTCCACTTT	CASSPAAGSNSPLHF
TRBV12-3/TRBV12-4	TRBJ2-3	NA	many	TGTGCCAGCAGCAACCTCCATGGAGATACGCAGTATTTT	CASSNLHGDTQYF
TRBV5-1	TRBJ2-5	TRBD1	many	TGCGCCAGCAGCTGGACAGGGGGGACGGAAGAGACCCAGTACTTC	CASSWTGGTEETQYF
TRBV5-1	TRBJ2-2	NA	many	TGCGCCAGCAGCTTGGAGGTCTTCGCGAACACCGGGGAGCTGTTTTTT	CASSLEVFANTGELFF
TRBV20-1	TRBJ1-1	TRBD1	many	TGCAGTGCTAGCCGACAGGGTGCTGAAGCTTTCTTT	CSASRQGAEAFF
TRBV6-1	TRBJ1-2	TRBD1	many	TGTGCCAGCAGTGACCAGGGGGCAACTGGCTACACCTTC	CASSDQGATGYTF
TRBV7-3	TRBJ2-6	TRBD2	NA	TGTGCCAGCACCCCCGGACTAGCCTCTGGGGCCAACGTCCTGACTTTC	CASTPGLASGANVLTF
TRBV7-2	TRBJ2-3	NA	many	TGTGCCAGCAGCTTAGTAGTGTTCGGCACAGATACGCAGTATTTT	CASSLVVFGTDTQYF
TRBV4-2	TRBJ2-6	NA	many	TGTGCCAGCAGCCAAGATCCCGACGGCTCTGGGGCCAACGTCCTGACTTTC	CASSQDPDGSGANVLTF
TRBV29-1	TRBJ2-3	NA	many	TGCAGCGTCGAGGCCGGAACGAGAAGCACAGATACGCAGTATTTT	CSVEAGTRSTDTQYF
TRBV7-8	TRBJ2-3	NA	many	TGTGCCAGCAGCTTTTTCGGGGGGCCCGCTAGCACAGATACGCAGTATTTT	CASSFFGGPASTDTQYF
TRBV3-1	TRBJ1-1	TRBD1	few	TGTGCCAGCAGTTTTCGGGACAGTAACTCTGAAGCTTTCTTT	CASSFRDSNSEAFF
TRBV6-4	TRBJ2-3	NA	many	TGTGCCAGCAGTGATACGGGGACGGCCACAGATACGCAGTATTTT	CASSDTGTATDTQYF
TRBV20-1	TRBJ2-2	NA	many	TGCAGTGCCTCGCCGACTGGAAGACCCTCCGGCGGGGAGCTGTTTTTT	CSASPTGRPSGGELFF
TRBV5-1	TRBJ2-1	NA	many	TGCGCCAGCAGCTTACAGTACAATGAGCAGTTCTTC	CASSLQYNEQFF
TRBV29-1	TRBJ2-3	NA	many	TGCAGCGTTGGATTAGTGTATGGGGCAGAAAGCACAGATACGCAGTATTTT	CSVGLVYGAESTDTQYF
TRBV14	TRBJ1-2	TRBD1	NA	TGTGCCAGCAGCCTGGCTGGGACAGATCATGGCTACACCTTC	CASSLAGTDHGYTF
TRBV5-1	TRBJ2-3	TRBD1	many	TGCGCCAGCAGCTTGGGGGACAGAACTAGCACAGATACGCAGTATTTT	CASSLGDRTSTDTQYF
TRBV6-2/TRBV6-3	TRBJ1-5	NA	few	TGTGCCAGCAGTTACCCGGGGACCGGCAATCAGCCCCAGCATTTT	CASSYPGTGNQPQHF
TRBV6-5	TRBJ2-3	TRBD2	many	TGTGCCAGCAGTCTCCGTTCGGGGGGGGGCGATACGCAGTATTTT	CASSLRSGGGDTQYF
TRBV27	TRBJ1-6	NA	few	TGTGCCAGCATGGTGGGCTCTGTTAATTCACCCCTCCACTTT	CASMVGSVNSPLHF
TRBV20-1	TRBJ1-1	NA	many	TGCAGTGCTAGTGGAGGGTTGAACACTGAAGCTTTCTTT	CSASGGLNTEAFF
TRBV7-9	TRBJ2-5	NA	few	TGTGCCAGCAGCTACACGATGGGGGAGACCCAGTACTTC	CASSYTMGETQYF
TRBV7-2	TRBJ1-2	NA	many	TGTGCCAGCAGCTTACTTTGGGATGGCTACACCTTC	CASSLLWDGYTF
TRBV6-5	TRBJ2-2	NA	many	TGTGCCAGCACAGGGGCCGGATACACCGGGGAGCTGTTTTTT	CASTGAGYTGELFF
TRBV7-2	TRBJ2-1	NA	many	TGTGCCAGCAGCTCCCTGGGGGTCGGGGTAGCCTACAATGAGCAGTTCTTC	CASSSLGVGVAYNEQFF
TRBV12-3/TRBV12-4	TRBJ1-2	NA	many	TGTGCCAGCAGGGGGCCGAATTTGGGTTACTATGGCTACACCTTC	CASRGPNLGYYGYTF
TRBV28	TRBJ2-1	NA	NA	TGTGCCAGCAGTTTTCTTGGGCAGCCCAATGAGCAGTTCTTC	CASSFLGQPNEQFF
TRBV18	TRBJ2-6	NA	few	TGTGCCAGCTCATCCACCTCGGCGGCCTCTGGGGCCAACGTCCTGACTTTC	CASSSTSAASGANVLTF
TRBV19	TRBJ2-3	TRBD2	few	TGTGCCAGTAGTTCAATAGCGGGGGGGATTACAGATACGCAGTATTTT	CASSSIAGGITDTQYF
TRBV7-8	TRBJ1-2	NA	many	TGTGCCAGCAGCTTAGTTTTTGGGTCTAACTATGGCTACACCTTC	CASSLVFGSNYGYTF
TRBV28	TRBJ2-1	NA	few	TGTGCCAGCAGTGGGGGTGACGGTAATGAGCAGTTCTTC	CASSGGDGNEQFF
TRBV7-2	TRBJ1-1	TRBD1	many	TGTGCCAGCAGCCTGACAGGGTGGACTGAAGCTTTCTTT	CASSLTGWTEAFF
TRBV27	TRBJ1-6	TRBD1	many	TGTGCCAGCAGTCCGGACAGGGGGCGCGGAGGCTTGTCACCCCTCCACTTT	CASSPDRGRGGLSPLHF
TRBV28	TRBJ2-1	TRBD1	many	TGTGCCAGCGTATCGGGACAGTCCTACAATGAGCAGTTCTTC	CASVSGQSYNEQFF
TRBV7-2	TRBJ2-2	TRBD2	many	TGTGCCAGCAGCCCGCAGCGGGGTTTGGGGGAGCTGTTTTTT	CASSPQRGLGELFF
TRBV6-2/TRBV6-3	TRBJ2-6	TRBD1	NA	TGTGCCAGCAGTTACTCGAAATCCGGACAGGTGCCCTTCTCTGGGGCCAACGTCCTGACTTTC	CASSYSKSGQVPFSGANVLTF